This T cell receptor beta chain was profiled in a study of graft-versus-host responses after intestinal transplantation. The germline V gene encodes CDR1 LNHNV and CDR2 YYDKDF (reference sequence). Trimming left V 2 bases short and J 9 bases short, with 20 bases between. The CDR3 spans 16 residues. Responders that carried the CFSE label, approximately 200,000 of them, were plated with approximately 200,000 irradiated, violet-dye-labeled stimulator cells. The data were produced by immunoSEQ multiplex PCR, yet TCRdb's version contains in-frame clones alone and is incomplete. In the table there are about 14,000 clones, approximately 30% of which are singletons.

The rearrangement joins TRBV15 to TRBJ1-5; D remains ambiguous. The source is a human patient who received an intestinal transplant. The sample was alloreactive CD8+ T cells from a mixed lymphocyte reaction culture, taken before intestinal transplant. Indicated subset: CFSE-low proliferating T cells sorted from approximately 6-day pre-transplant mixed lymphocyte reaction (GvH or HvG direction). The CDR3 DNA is TGTGCCACCAGCAGACGATATGACGCCGGAGATGGGCCCCAGCATTTT. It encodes CATSRRYDAGDGPQHF. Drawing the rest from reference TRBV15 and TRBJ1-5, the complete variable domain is DAMVIQNPRYQVTQFGKPVTLSCSQTLNHNVMYWYQQKSSQAPKLLFHYYDKDFNNEADTPDNFQSRRPNTSFCFLDIRSPGLGDTAMYLCATSRRYDAGDGPQHFGDGTRLSIL.